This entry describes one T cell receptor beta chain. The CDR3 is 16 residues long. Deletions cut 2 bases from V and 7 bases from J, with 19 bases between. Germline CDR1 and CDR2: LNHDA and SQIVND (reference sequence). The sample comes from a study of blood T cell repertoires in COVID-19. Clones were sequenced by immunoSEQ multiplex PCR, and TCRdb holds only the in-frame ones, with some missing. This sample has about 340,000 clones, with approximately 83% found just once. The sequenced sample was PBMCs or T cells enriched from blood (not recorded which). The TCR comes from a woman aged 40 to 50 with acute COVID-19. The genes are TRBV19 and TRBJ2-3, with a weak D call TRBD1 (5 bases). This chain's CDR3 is CASSIFGQQGGHTQYF. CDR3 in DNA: TGTGCCAGTAGTATATTTGGGCAGCAGGGTGGCCATACGCAGTATTTT.